This T cell receptor (beta chain) was documented in a study of blood T cells in healthy people across ages. Looked up from germline, CDR1 is LNHNV and CDR2 is YYDKDF (reference sequence). The CDR3 spans 13 residues. Trimming pared 3 bases from V and 4 bases from J, leaving 9 bases between. This clonotype appeared a few times. Through a sample-barcoded 5' primer and a J-beta primer mix, a second PCR was run for roughly 6 to 11 cycles. One entry per CDR3 protein, called by TCRdb with MiXCR from the 5' RACE reads. The profile covers 650,000 to 1,000,000 distinct CDR3 sequences, with under 40% appearing a single time and 10% to 15% taken by the ten largest.

The TCR sequence derives from a man aged 18-30 years in good health. J is TRBJ1-1 and V is TRBV15; D is undetermined. The sequenced sample consisted of blood. The CDR3 is CATSRTRGTEAFF. The CDR3 DNA is TGTGCCACCAGCAGGACACGGGGCACTGAAGCTTTCTTT. Looking up the rest from reference TRBV15 and TRBJ1-1 gives the full variable domain: DAMVIQNPRYQVTQFGKPVTLSCSQTLNHNVMYWYQQKSSQAPKLLFHYYDKDFNNEADTPDNFQSRRPNTSFCFLDIRSPGLGDTAMYLCATSRTRGTEAFFGQGTRLTVV.